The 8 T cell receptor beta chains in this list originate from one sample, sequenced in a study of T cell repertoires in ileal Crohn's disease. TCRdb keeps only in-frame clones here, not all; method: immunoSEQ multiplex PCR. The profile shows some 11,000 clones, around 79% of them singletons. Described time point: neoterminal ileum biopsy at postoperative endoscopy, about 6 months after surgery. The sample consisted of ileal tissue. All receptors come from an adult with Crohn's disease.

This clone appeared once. CDR3 region: CASSPSGRGNSYEQYF. The DNA for the CDR3 is TGCGCCAGCAGCCCGTCTGGGCGGGGGAACTCCTACGAGCAGTACTTC. V usage is TRBV10-2 and J usage is TRBJ2-7, with 7 bases identical to TRBD2. Germline V lookup: CDR1 WSHSY, CDR2 SAAADI. V lost 6 bases and J lost 0; bases outside the gene matches: 11. CDR3 length equals 16 residues.

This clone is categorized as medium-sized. CDR3 loop: CASRVTAEAFF. DNA for the CDR3: TGTGCCAGCAGGGTGACAGCTGAAGCTTTCTTT. The chain couples TRBV5-5 to TRBJ1-1; D perhaps matches TRBD1 (5 bases). The CDR3 runs 11 residues. V was clipped by 5 bases and J by 6 bases, with 8 bases between them. Per germline, CDR1 SGHKS and CDR2 YYEKEE (reference sequence).

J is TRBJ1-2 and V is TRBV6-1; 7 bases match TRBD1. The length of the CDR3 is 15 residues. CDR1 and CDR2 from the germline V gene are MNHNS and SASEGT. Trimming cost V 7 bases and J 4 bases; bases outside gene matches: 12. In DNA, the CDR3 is TGTGCCAGCACTATTATCCGGACAGGATCCTATGGCTACACCTTC. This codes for CASTIIRTGSYGYTF.

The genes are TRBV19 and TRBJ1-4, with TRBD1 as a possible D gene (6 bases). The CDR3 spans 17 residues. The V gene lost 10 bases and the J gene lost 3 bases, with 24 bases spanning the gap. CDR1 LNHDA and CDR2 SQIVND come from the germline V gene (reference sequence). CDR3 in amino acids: CATRLGTSSKPNEKLFF. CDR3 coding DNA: TGTGCCACCCGCCTGGGGACATCCTCTAAACCTAATGAAAAACTGTTTTTT. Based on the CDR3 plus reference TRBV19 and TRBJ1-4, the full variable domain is DGGITQSPKYLFRKEGQNVTLSCEQNLNHDAMYWYRQDPGQGLRLIYYSQIVNDFQKGDIAEGYSVSREKKESFPLTVTSAQKNPTAFYLCATRLGTSSKPNEKLFFGSGTQLSVL.

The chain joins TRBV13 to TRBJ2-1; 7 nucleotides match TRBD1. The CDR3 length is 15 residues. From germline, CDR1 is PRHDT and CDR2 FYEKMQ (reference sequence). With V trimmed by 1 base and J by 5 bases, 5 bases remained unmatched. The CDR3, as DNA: TGTGCCAGCAGCTTAGTACAGGGGAACCACAATGAGCAGTTCTTC. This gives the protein CASSLVQGNHNEQFF.

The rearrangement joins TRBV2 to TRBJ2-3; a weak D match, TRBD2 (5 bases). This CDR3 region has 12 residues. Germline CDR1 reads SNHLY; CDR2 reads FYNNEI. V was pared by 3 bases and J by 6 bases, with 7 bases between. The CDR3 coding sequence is TGTGCCAGCAGTGAGTCGGGGGATACGCAGTATTTT. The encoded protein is CASSESGDTQYF. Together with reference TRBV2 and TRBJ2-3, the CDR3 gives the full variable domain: EPEVTQTPSHQVTQMGQEVILRCVPISNHLYFYWYRQILGQKVEFLVSFYNNEISEKSEIFDDQFSVERPDGSNFTLKIRSTKLEDSAMYFCASSESGDTQYFGPGTRLTVL.

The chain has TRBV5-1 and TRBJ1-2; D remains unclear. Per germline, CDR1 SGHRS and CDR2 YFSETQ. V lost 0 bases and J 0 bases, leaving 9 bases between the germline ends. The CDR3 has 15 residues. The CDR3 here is CASSLGRGSNYGYTF. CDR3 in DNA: TGCGCCAGCAGCTTGGGTCGGGGATCTAACTATGGCTACACCTTC.

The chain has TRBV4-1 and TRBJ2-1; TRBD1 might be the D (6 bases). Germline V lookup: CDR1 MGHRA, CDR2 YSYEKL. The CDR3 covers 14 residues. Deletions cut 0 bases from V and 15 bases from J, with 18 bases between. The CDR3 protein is CASSQDFPRGFGFF. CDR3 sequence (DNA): TGCGCCAGCAGCCAAGATTTTCCCAGGGGCTTCGGGTTCTTC.